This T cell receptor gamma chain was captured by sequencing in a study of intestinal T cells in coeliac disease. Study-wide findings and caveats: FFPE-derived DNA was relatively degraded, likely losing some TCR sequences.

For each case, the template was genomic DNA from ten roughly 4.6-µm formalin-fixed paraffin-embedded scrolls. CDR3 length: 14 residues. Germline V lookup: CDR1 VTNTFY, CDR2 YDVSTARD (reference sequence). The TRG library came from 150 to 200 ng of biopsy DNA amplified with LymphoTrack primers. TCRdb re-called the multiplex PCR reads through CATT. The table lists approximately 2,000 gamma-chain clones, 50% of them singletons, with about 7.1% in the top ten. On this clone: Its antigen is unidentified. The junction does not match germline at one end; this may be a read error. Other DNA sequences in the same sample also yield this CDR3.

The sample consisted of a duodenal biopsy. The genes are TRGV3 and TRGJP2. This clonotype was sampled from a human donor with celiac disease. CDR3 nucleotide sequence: TGTGCCACCTGGGACAGGCCCCGTGATTGGATCAAAACGTTT. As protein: CATWDRPRDWIKTF.